This is a list of T cell receptor beta chains from one sample in a study of identical twins. TCRdb ran MiXCR on the 5' RACE reads and lists one entry per CDR3 protein. Among around 95,000 distinct CDR3 sequences listed, 5.5% to 7% were seen once. Sequences were obtained from memory T cells sorted from blood. These TCRs come from a woman between 50 and 59 years old in good health. CDR3s leave out the opening cysteine and the closing phenylalanine or tryptophan. A D gene is named only where the DNA matches it firmly.

v_gene	d_gene	CDR3aa
TRBV20-1	TRBD2	SASGTSGPRQF
TRBV28	.	ASSLPQGSIEPQH
TRBV27	TRBD2	ASSSLTSGRANEQF
TRBV12-3/TRBV12-4	TRBD2	ASSFSSGGDTDTQY
TRBV29-1	TRBD2	SVPGLDLTQETQY
TRBV12-3/TRBV12-4	TRBD2	ASSRPLAGAKNIQY
TRBV3-1	.	ASNEGNEQF
TRBV29-1	.	SANTGNTEAF
TRBV6-2/TRBV6-3	TRBD1	ASSRTGFEKLF
TRBV7-9	.	ASSPSGNTGELF
TRBV7-2	.	ASRVYLRNYEQY
TRBV20-1	.	SARDLGIEETQY
TRBV30	.	AWSVGVYGYT
TRBV5-1	.	ASSFQDSYGYT
TRBV12-3/TRBV12-4	.	ASTPRWGQKTGELF
TRBV7-2	.	ASAGSGGREQY
TRBV30	TRBD1	AWSDRGNTEAF
TRBV7-2	.	ASSLELLGSPLH
TRBV7-9	TRBD1	ASSQNPRGPGNTIY
TRBV20-1	.	SARDNSHEQY
TRBV20-1	TRBD1	SAERRGQGGQPQH
TRBV12-2	.	ASRLVCVRTGELF
TRBV6-1	TRBD2	ASSEVSGGAYNEQF
TRBV3-1	.	ASSQDPSGAGDTQY
TRBV7-7	.	ASSLGTVQETQY
TRBV20-1	TRBD1	SARGQDRYEQY
TRBV19	TRBD1	ASSFYRGYSNQPQH
TRBV20-1	.	SAREGFSGELF
TRBV2	TRBD2	ASRASGRREQF
TRBV5-1	.	ASSSGFGEQY
TRBV12-3/TRBV12-4	.	ASSNPGPNEKLF
TRBV27	TRBD1	ASSTTGGSSPLH
TRBV29-1	.	SISTDTQY
TRBV10-2	TRBD2	AALAAGANVLT
TRBV7-9	.	AFQKGPGANVLT
TRBV7-8	.	ASSSVSRGITDTQY
TRBV7-8	.	ASSFSSNEQY
TRBV18	.	ASSPPRDERYKDTQY
TRBV2	TRBD1	ASDRGGGGELF
TRBV5-5	.	ASSLGELETQY
TRBV7-9	TRBD1	ASSPGQGSEKLF
TRBV5-1	.	ASSMDGEGTDTQY
TRBV5-6	.	ASSSTMSGAGTDTQY
TRBV24-1	.	ATSDPIEGGTLETQY
TRBV19	.	ASTRTSEAF
TRBV28	.	ASRGAQDKNIQY
TRBV20-1	TRBD2	SARDFPREGLGETQY
TRBV11-3	TRBD1	ASSSDRAEKSGTGELF
TRBV9	.	ASSEPGLRNEQF
TRBV7-6	TRBD2	ASSSPGLAGGRTDTQY
TRBV20-1	TRBD2	SADFLAGETQY
TRBV3-1	.	ASSQVAKNIQY
TRBV2	TRBD2	ATPGGLAGVDTQY
TRBV12-5	TRBD1	ASGRDRNTGELF
TRBV20-1	.	SADKTPAETQY